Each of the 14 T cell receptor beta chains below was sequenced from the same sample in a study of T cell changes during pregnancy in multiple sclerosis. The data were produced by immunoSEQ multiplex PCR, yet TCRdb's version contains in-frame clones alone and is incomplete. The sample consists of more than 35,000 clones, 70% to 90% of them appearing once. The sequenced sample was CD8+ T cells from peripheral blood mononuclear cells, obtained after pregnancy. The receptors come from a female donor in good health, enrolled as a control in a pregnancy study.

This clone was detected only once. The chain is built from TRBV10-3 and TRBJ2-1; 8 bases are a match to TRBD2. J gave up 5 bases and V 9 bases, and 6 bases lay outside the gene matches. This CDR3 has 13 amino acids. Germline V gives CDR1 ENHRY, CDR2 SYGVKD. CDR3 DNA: TGTGCCATGGGCCTCGGGGGGGACAATGAGCAGTTCTTC. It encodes CAMGLGGDNEQFF.

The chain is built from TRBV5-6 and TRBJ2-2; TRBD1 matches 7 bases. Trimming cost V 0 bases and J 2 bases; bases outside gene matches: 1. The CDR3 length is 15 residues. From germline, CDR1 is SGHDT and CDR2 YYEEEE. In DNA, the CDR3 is TGTGCCAGCAGCTTGGGAGGGGGCAACACCGGGGAGCTGTTTTTT. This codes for CASSLGGGNTGELFF.

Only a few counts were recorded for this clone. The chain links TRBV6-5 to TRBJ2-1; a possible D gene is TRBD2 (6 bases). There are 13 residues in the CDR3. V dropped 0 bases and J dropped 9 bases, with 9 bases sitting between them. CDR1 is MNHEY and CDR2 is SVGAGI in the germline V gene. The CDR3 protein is CASSYSKGGEQFF. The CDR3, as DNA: TGTGCCAGCAGTTACTCGAAGGGAGGTGAGCAGTTCTTC.

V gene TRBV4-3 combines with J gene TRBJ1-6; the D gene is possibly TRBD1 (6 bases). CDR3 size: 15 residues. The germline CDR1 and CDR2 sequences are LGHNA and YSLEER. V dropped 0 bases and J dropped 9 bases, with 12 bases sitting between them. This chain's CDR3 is CASSQERNRVSPLHF. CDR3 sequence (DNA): TGCGCCAGCAGCCAAGAAAGGAACAGGGTTTCACCCCTCCACTTT.

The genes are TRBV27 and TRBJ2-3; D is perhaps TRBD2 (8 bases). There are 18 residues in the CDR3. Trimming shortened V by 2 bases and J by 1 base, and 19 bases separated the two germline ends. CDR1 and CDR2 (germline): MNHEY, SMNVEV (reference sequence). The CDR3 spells CASSLTGANSGGTDTQYF. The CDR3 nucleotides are TGTGCCAGCAGTTTAACAGGGGCGAATAGCGGGGGCACAGATACGCAGTATTTT.

The CDR3 is CASSYSGGASSTQYF. The CDR3 nucleotides read TGTGCCAGCAGCTATAGCGGGGGCGCGAGTTCTACGCAGTATTTT. V gene TRBV7-3 combines with J gene TRBJ2-3; 9 bases are shared with TRBD2. The length of the CDR3 is 15 residues. Germline V lookup: CDR1 SGHTA, CDR2 FQGTGA. V lost 4 bases to trimming and J lost 8 bases; unmatched junction nucleotides: 10.

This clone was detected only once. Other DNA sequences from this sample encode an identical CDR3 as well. The CDR3 DNA reads as TGTGCCAGCATAAAGAACACTGAAGCTTTCTTT. This sequence encodes CASIKNTEAFF. The V call is TRBV27, the J call TRBJ1-1, with no clear D. V was cut by 7 bases and J by 1 base, with 4 bases left in between. Germline values: CDR1 MNHEY, CDR2 SMNVEV (reference sequence). The CDR3 spans 11 residues.

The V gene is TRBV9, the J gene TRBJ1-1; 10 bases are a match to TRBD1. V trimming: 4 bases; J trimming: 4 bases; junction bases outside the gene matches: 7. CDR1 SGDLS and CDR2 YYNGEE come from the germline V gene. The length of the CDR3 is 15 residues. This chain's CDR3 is CASSPGQGEGTEAFF. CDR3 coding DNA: TGTGCCAGCAGCCCAGGACAGGGGGAGGGCACTGAAGCTTTCTTT.

As DNA, the CDR3 is TGTGCCAGCGCGGGACTAGCGGGAAGCTCCTACAATGAGCAGTTCTTC. The encoded protein is CASAGLAGSSYNEQFF. The chain carries TRBV28 and TRBJ2-1; 13 bases map to TRBD2. Germline V gene lookup returns CDR1 MDHEN and CDR2 SYDVKM. The CDR3 is 16 amino acids. Losses at the gene ends were 8 bases for V and 0 bases for J; bases not matched to a gene: 4.

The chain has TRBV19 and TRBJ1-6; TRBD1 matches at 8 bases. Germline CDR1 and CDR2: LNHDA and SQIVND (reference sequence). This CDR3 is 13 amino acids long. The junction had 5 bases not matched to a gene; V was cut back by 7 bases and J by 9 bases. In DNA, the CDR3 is TGTGCCAGTAACGACAGGGGTTTTTCACCCCTCCACTTT. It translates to CASNDRGFSPLHF.

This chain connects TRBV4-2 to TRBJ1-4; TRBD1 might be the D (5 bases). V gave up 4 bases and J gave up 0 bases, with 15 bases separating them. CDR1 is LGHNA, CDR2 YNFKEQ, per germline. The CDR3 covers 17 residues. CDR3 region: CASSLLGAEATNEKLFF. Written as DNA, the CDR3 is TGTGCCAGCAGCCTCCTTGGGGCAGAAGCAACTAATGAAAAACTGTTTTTT.

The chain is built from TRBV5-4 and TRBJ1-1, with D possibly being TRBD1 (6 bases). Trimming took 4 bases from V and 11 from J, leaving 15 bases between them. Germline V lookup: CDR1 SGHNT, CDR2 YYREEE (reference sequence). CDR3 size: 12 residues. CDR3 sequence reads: CASSNEQGRAFF. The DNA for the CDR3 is TGTGCCAGCAGCAATGAACAGGGACGGGCTTTCTTT.

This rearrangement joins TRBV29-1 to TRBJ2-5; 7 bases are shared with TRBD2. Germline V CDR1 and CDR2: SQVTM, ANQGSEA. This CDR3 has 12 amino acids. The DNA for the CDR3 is TGCAGTGCGGTAGCGGGCGTAGAGACCCAGTACTTC. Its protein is CSAVAGVETQYF.

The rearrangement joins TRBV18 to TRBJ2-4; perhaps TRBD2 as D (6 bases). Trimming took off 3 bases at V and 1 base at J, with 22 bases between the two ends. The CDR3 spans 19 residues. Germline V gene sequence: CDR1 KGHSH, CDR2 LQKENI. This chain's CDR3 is CASSPPLEGDFQAKNIQYF. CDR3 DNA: TGTGCCAGCTCACCGCCACTGGAGGGAGATTTCCAGGCCAAAAACATTCAGTACTTC.